A selection of T cell receptor beta chains follows, all from one sample in a study of T-cell reconstitution after alpha-beta-depleted transplantation in children. TCRdb reanalysed the PCR reads using MiXCR and keeps one entry per CDR3 protein. The sample consists of over 300,000 distinct CDR3 sequences, 10% of them appearing once. Sequenced material: PBMCs from the stem cell graft donor, taken from the stem cell graft. Receptors were obtained from a human donor who donated a stem cell graft to a child with acute lymphoblastic leukemia. CDR3s include the opening cysteine and the closing phenylalanine or tryptophan. The D gene is left open where the match is weak. Some rows mark clone size as missing; the rest say once, few, many or name a class of expanded clone.

TGCGCCAGCAGCTTGTTCCCCTCCTACGAGCAGTACTTC	CASSLFPSYEQYF	13	TRBV5-1	TRBJ2-7	many	-
TGCGCCAGCAGCCAAGTTGGGGCACCGACGTACGAGCAGTACTTC	CASSQVGAPTYEQYF	15	TRBV4-1	TRBJ2-7	few	-
TGTGCCACCAGCAGGACAGCAACTAATGAAAAACTGTTTTTT	CATSRTATNEKLFF	14	TRBV15	TRBJ1-4	few	-
TGTGCCACTACCCCGGGATCCGATGAGCAGTTCTTC	CATTPGSDEQFF	12	TRBV6-5	TRBJ2-1	-	-
TGTGCCAGCAGTTTATATATGCCCCTGGGGAACGAGCAGTACTTC	CASSLYMPLGNEQYF	15	TRBV28	TRBJ2-7	few	-
TGTGCCAGCAGTTTGCTCGGACCGGGTAATGAGCAGTTCTTC	CASSLLGPGNEQFF	14	TRBV6-2/TRBV6-3	TRBJ2-1	many	-
TGTGCCAGCAGCTTAGTGGGATGGGGGAAACATCAGCCCCAGCATTTT	CASSLVGWGKHQPQHF	16	TRBV7-8	TRBJ1-5	-	-
TGCAGTGCTAGGCCCCGGGAGGCGGGACTGTACGAGCAGTACTTC	CSARPREAGLYEQYF	15	TRBV20-1	TRBJ2-7	few	TRBD2
TGTGCCAGCAGGGAGGGACAGGGGGGCGAAAAACTGTTTTTT	CASREGQGGEKLFF	14	TRBV28	TRBJ1-4	few	TRBD1
TGTGCCAGCAGCTTAGCTCTTACAGGCGGAGAGACCCAGTACTTC	CASSLALTGGETQYF	15	TRBV7-2	TRBJ2-5	-	-
TGTGCCAGCAGCTTCGCCCGAACGGCGGGAAACAATGAGCAGTTCTTC	CASSFARTAGNNEQFF	16	TRBV7-8	TRBJ2-1	-	-
TGTGCCAGCAGCTTAGACGCGACTAGCACAGATACGCAGTATTTT	CASSLDATSTDTQYF	15	TRBV7-8	TRBJ2-3	many	-
TGTGCCACCAGCAGATCCTTGTCTAGCAATCAGCCCCAGCATTTT	CATSRSLSSNQPQHF	15	TRBV15	TRBJ1-5	few	-
TGTGCCAGCGGCCAGGAGAGCTCTGGGGCCAACGTCCTGACTTTC	CASGQESSGANVLTF	15	TRBV6-5	TRBJ2-6	many	-
TGTGCCATCAGTGGAACGGCAACTAATGAAAAACTGTTTTTT	CAISGTATNEKLFF	14	TRBV10-3	TRBJ1-4	many	-
TGTGCCAGCAGCACCACAGTAACTAACTATGCCTACACCTTC	CASSTTVTNYAYTF	14	TRBV12-3/TRBV12-4	TRBJ1-2	-	-